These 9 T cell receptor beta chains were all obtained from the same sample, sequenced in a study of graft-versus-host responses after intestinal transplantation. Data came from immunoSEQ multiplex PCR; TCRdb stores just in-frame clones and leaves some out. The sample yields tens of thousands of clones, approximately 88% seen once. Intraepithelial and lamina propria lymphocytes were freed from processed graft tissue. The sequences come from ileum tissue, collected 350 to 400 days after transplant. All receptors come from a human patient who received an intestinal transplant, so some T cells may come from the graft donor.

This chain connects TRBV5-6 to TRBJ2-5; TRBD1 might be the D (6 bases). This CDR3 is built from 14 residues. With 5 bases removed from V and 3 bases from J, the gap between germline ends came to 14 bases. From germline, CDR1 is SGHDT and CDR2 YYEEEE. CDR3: CASSIDRMEETQYF. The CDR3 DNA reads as TGTGCCAGCAGTATTGACAGGATGGAAGAGACCCAGTACTTC.

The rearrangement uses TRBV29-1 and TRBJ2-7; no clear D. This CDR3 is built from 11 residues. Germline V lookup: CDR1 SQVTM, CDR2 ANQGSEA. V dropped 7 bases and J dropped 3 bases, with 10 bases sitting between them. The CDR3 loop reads CSAFVGYEQYF. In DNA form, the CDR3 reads TGCAGCGCGTTTGTCGGCTACGAGCAGTACTTC.

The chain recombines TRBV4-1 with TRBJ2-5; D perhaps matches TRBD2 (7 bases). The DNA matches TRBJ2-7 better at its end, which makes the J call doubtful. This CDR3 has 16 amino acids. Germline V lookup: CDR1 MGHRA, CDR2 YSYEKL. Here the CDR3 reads CASSQDQRGGSYEQYF. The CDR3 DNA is TGCGCCAGCAGCCAAGATCAGAGGGGGGGGTCCTACGAGCAGTACTTC.

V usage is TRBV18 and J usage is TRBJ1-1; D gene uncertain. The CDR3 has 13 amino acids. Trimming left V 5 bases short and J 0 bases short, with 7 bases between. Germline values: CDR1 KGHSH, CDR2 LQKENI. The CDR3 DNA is TGTGCCAGCTCAGCCGTCATGAACACTGAAGCTTTCTTT. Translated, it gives CASSAVMNTEAFF.

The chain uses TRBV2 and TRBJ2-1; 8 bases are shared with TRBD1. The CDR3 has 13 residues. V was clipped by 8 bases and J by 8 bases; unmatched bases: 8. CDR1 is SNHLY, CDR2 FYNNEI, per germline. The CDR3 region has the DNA TGTGCCAGCTCCTGGGACAGGATTGATGAGCAGTTCTTC. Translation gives CASSWDRIDEQFF.

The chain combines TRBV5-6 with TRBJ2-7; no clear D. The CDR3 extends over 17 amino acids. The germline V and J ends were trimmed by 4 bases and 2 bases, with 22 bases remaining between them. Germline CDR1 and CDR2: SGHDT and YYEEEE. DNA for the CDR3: TGTGCCAGCAGCCTGACCCATCCAATGGCAGTGCCCTACGAGCAGTACTTC. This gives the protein CASSLTHPMAVPYEQYF.

CDR3 DNA sequence: TGTGCCAGCAGTTACTCGAGGGGCAGGGACACTGAAGCTTTCTTT. This gives the protein CASSYSRGRDTEAFF. This chain joins TRBV6-6 and TRBJ1-1; TRBD1 is a possible D gene (5 bases). The CDR3 length is 15 residues. Trimming removed 0 bases at V and 3 bases at J, with 11 bases between. From germline, CDR1 is MNHNY and CDR2 SVGAGI (reference sequence).

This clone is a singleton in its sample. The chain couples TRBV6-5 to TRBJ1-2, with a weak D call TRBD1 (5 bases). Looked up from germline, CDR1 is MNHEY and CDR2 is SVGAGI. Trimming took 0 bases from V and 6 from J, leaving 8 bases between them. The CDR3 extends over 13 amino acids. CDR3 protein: CASSYSGLDGYTF. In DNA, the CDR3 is TGTGCCAGCAGTTACTCGGGACTGGATGGCTACACCTTC.

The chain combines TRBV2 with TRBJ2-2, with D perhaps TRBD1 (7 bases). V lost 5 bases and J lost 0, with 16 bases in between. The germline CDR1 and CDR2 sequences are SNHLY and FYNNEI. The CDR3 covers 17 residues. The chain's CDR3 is CASSRGGTVSNTGELFF. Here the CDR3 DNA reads TGTGCCAGCAGTCGAGGGGGGACAGTCTCGAACACCGGGGAGCTGTTTTTT.